This passage covers 31 T cell receptor beta chains from one sample sequenced in a study of response to subunit inactivated influenza vaccine. MiXCR, run by TCRdb on the RT-PCR reads, gives a single entry per CDR3 protein. This repertoire shows 650,000 to 800,000 distinct CDR3 sequences, over 11% found once; its top ten account for roughly 6.4%. This sample comprised PBMCs from blood, obtained less than 15 days before vaccination. These TCRs come from a man aged 45-65 years who received an inactivated influenza vaccine.

The CDR3 nucleotides read TGTGCCAGCAGCCCGCAGGTCCTAGATACGCAGTATTTT. It yields the protein CASSPQVLDTQYF. J is TRBJ2-3 and V is TRBV7-2; D unclear. Deletions cut 5 bases from V and 5 bases from J, with 11 bases between. This CDR3 comprises 13 residues. Germline V gene data show CDR1 as SGHTA and CDR2 as FQGNSA.

Remarks on this clonotype: One junction end does not reproduce the germline sequence, and a read error may be involved. This chain links TRBV9 with TRBJ2-7; D perhaps matches TRBD2 (7 bases). CDR3 length equals 14 residues. CDR1 is SGDLS, CDR2 YYNGEE, per germline. The CDR3 DNA sequence: TGTGCCAGGAGCGGAGAAGCCGGGGGGCGCGAGCAGTACTTC. This encodes CARSGEAGGREQYF.

The chain links TRBV5-1 to TRBJ2-7; no clear D gene. The CDR3 spans 13 residues. Germline V gene sequence: CDR1 SGHRS, CDR2 YFSETQ. Trimming shortened V by 0 bases and J by 5 bases, and 9 bases separated the two germline ends. CDR3 protein: CASSLGDGDEQYF. CDR3 nucleotide sequence: TGCGCCAGCAGCTTGGGTGACGGAGACGAGCAGTACTTC.

This clonotype was counted between two and nine times. The V and J genes are TRBV2 and TRBJ1-6, with TRBD1 matching 7 bases. V lost 4 bases, J lost 7 bases, and 7 bases stayed unmatched. The length of the CDR3 is 15 residues. Per the germline V gene, CDR1 is SNHLY and CDR2 is FYNNEI. DNA for the CDR3: TGTGCCAGCAGTGGGGGTGGCAGGGGGAATTCACCCCTCCACTTT. Translating gives CASSGGGRGNSPLHF.

This clonotype has only a few counts. This chain joins TRBV29-1 and TRBJ1-3; 8 bases line up with TRBD1. CDR3 length: 13 residues. CDR1 and CDR2 from the germline V gene are SQVTM and ANQGSEA. After removal of 6 bases from V and 4 bases from J, the junction contained 5 bases not matched to a gene. CDR3 region: CSVGTGAGNTIYF. The CDR3 DNA reads TGCAGCGTGGGGACAGGAGCAGGAAACACCATATATTTT.

The chain links TRBV11-2 to TRBJ2-7; 11 bases map to TRBD2. CDR1 and CDR2 (germline): SGHAT, FQNNGV. The CDR3 loop spans 14 amino acids. The V and J ends lost 5 bases and 4 bases, in that order; junction bases with no gene match: 4. The CDR3 spells CASSGSGGGYEQYF. CDR3 nucleotide sequence: TGTGCCAGCAGCGGTAGCGGGGGGGGTTACGAGCAGTACTTC.

The rearrangement uses TRBV20-1 and TRBJ2-1; D is unclear. CDR3 size: 14 residues. Germline-derived CDR1 and CDR2 are DFQATT and SNEGSKA (reference sequence). The V and J ends lost 3 bases and 8 bases respectively, with 17 bases between them. The chain's CDR3 is CSARTPVAVYEQFF. In DNA form, the CDR3 reads TGCAGTGCTAGGACCCCTGTAGCCGTATATGAGCAGTTCTTC.

V is TRBV6-5 and J is TRBJ2-2; a weak D match, TRBD1 (6 bases). Trimming shortened V by 0 bases and J by 5 bases, and 19 bases separated the two germline ends. Germline V lookup: CDR1 MNHEY, CDR2 SVGAGI. The length of the CDR3 is 18 residues. CDR3 sequence reads: CASSYSISRRGKTGELFF. CDR3 bases: TGTGCCAGCAGTTACTCGATCTCGCGCAGGGGAAAGACCGGGGAGCTGTTTTTT.

The rearrangement joins TRBV11-2 to TRBJ2-4, with TRBD2 matching 13 bases. The CDR3 is 18 amino acids. V was clipped by 3 bases and J by 2 bases; unmatched bases: 7. Germline V gene data show CDR1 as SGHAT and CDR2 as FQNNGV. The CDR3 coding sequence is TGTGCCAGCAGCTTGCTCACTAGCGGGAGGGCCTCCAAAAACATTCAGTACTTC. Protein: CASSLLTSGRASKNIQYF. The full variable domain, rest sourced from reference TRBV11-2 and TRBJ2-4, is EAGVAQSPRYKIIEKRQSVAFWCNPISGHATLYWYQQILGQGPKLLIQFQNNGVVDDSQLPKDRFSAERLKGVDSTLKIQPAKLEDSAVYLCASSLLTSGRASKNIQYFGAGTRLSVL.

There are a few counts of this clonotype. V gene TRBV7-6 combines with J gene TRBJ2-7; TRBD1 is a possible D gene (6 bases). This CDR3 has 14 residues. The V and J ends lost 4 bases and 3 bases respectively, with 13 bases between them. In germline, CDR1 is SGHVS, CDR2 FNYEAQ. Here the CDR3 reads CASSSEEQGYEQYF. The CDR3 bases are TGTGCCAGCAGCTCAGAGGAACAGGGCTACGAGCAGTACTTC.

This clonotype was counted at least ten times. V gene TRBV6-1 combines with J gene TRBJ1-1, with D uncertain. The germline V and J ends were trimmed by 2 bases and 0 bases, with 16 bases remaining between them. Germline assignment: CDR1 MNHNS and CDR2 SASEGT. The CDR3 spans 17 residues. CDR3 sequence: CASSEIIVSELNTEAFF. The CDR3 region has the DNA TGTGCCAGCAGTGAAATTATAGTGTCGGAATTGAACACTGAAGCTTTCTTT.

The sample holds many counts of this clonotype. This rearrangement joins TRBV2 to TRBJ1-3; D uncertain. Trimming removed 1 base from V and 0 bases from J, with 10 bases in between. Looked up from germline, CDR1 is SNHLY and CDR2 is FYNNEI. This CDR3 comprises 16 residues. The CDR3 sequence is CASSEGRGNSGNTIYF. The CDR3 nucleotides read TGTGCCAGCAGTGAAGGACGGGGAAACTCTGGAAACACCATATATTTT.

The chain recombines TRBV24-1 with TRBJ2-1; 11 nucleotides line up with TRBD1. Germline V lookup: CDR1 KGHDR, CDR2 SFDVKD. J was trimmed by 8 bases and V by 12 bases; bases with no gene match: 5. This CDR3 is built from 12 residues. This CDR3 is CASGTGGDEQFF. As DNA, the CDR3 is TGTGCCTCCGGGACAGGGGGAGATGAGCAGTTCTTC.

This clonotype was seen ten or more times. This chain uses TRBV5-6 with TRBJ2-1; D could derive from TRBD1 or TRBD2 (5 bases each). V gave up 0 bases and J gave up 4 bases, with 11 bases separating them. Germline values: CDR1 SGHDT, CDR2 YYEEEE. CDR3 length: 15 residues. CDR3 sequence reads: CASSLVRDPYNEQFF. CDR3 nucleotides: TGTGCCAGCAGCTTGGTTAGGGACCCTTACAATGAGCAGTTCTTC.

J is TRBJ2-3 and V is TRBV6-2 or TRBV6-3; D might be TRBD1 (6 bases). This CDR3 is 15 amino acids long. Germline V gives CDR1 MNHEY, CDR2 SVGEGT. V lost 1 base, J lost 4 bases, and 12 bases lay in between. The CDR3 coding sequence is TGTGCCAGCAGTTACTACCGGACAGTTGCAGATACGCAGTATTTT. Translated: CASSYYRTVADTQYF.

The table lists this clonotype with a few counts. The chain uses TRBV7-9 and TRBJ2-3, with D maybe TRBD1 (6 bases). The germline V and J ends were trimmed by 7 bases and 5 bases, with 16 bases remaining between them. This CDR3 contains 14 residues. Germline V gives CDR1 SEHNR, CDR2 FQNEAQ (reference sequence). The CDR3 DNA reads as TGTGCCAGCAACAACCAGGGGTTCGGAGATACGCAGTATTTT. It yields the protein CASNNQGFGDTQYF.

CDR3 protein: CASSSAGGGTYNEQFF. DNA for the CDR3: TGTGCCAGCAGCTCAGCGGGAGGGGGCACCTACAATGAGCAGTTCTTC. The chain couples TRBV7-9 to TRBJ2-1; 10 bases align to TRBD2. CDR1 is SEHNR and CDR2 is FQNEAQ in the germline V gene (reference sequence). Trimming at V came to 4 bases and at J to 2 bases, leaving 5 bases not matched to a gene. The length of the CDR3 is 16 residues. Full variable domain (missing parts from reference TRBV7-9 and TRBJ2-1): DTGVSQNPRHKITKRGQNVTFRCDPISEHNRLYWYRQTLGQGPEFLTYFQNEAQLEKSRLLSDRFSAERPKGSFSTLEIQRTEQGDSAMYLCASSSAGGGTYNEQFFGPGTRLTVL.

The chain uses TRBV18 and TRBJ1-2; TRBD1 matches 8 bases. The germline V gene encodes CDR1 KGHSH and CDR2 LQKENI. The V segment lost 5 bases and the J segment 4 bases; nucleotides outside the gene matches: 6. This CDR3 comprises 14 residues. CDR3 amino acids: CASSIGQGLYGYTF. The CDR3 DNA reads TGTGCCAGCTCAATTGGACAGGGCCTCTATGGCTACACCTTC.

The chain carries TRBV12-3 or TRBV12-4 and TRBJ2-2; TRBD2 aligns across 13 bases. The CDR3 runs 16 residues. Losses at the gene ends were 5 bases for V and 6 bases for J; bases not matched to a gene: 6. CDR3 region: CASSARLAGGAGELFF. DNA of the CDR3: TGTGCCAGCAGTGCCCGACTAGCGGGAGGCGCCGGGGAGCTGTTTTTT.

V gene TRBV7-2 combines with J gene TRBJ2-3; no clear D. Germline CDR1 reads SGHTA; CDR2 reads FQGNSA. This CDR3 is built from 15 residues. With 2 bases removed from V and 6 bases from J, the gap between germline ends came to 15 bases. Here the CDR3 DNA reads TGTGCCAGCAGCTTAATGGCTAGTAATTGGGATACGCAGTATTTT. Encoded protein: CASSLMASNWDTQYF. Full variable domain (remainder filled in from reference TRBV7-2 and TRBJ2-3): GAGVSQSPSNKVTEKGKDVELRCDPISGHTALYWYRQSLGQGLEFLIYFQGNSAPDKSGLPSDRFSAERTGGSVSTLTIQRTQQEDSAVYLCASSLMASNWDTQYFGPGTRLTVL.

In this sample, this clonotype turned up many times. This chain uses TRBV28 with TRBJ1-3, with a possible D match to TRBD1 (6 bases). The CDR3 runs 15 residues. Per germline, CDR1 MDHEN and CDR2 SYDVKM. V lost 3 bases, J lost 4 bases, and 13 bases lay in between. The CDR3 protein is CASSFGGAHGNTIYF. The CDR3 bases are TGTGCCAGCAGTTTCGGGGGGGCGCACGGAAACACCATATATTTT.

The CDR3 spells CASSHGLINGYTF. CDR3 nucleotides: TGTGCCAGCAGTCACGGACTGATTAATGGCTACACCTTC. V is TRBV11-2 and J is TRBJ1-2; no reliable D call. The CDR3 spans 13 residues. Germline-derived CDR1 and CDR2 are SGHAT and FQNNGV. Trimming cost V 6 bases and J 6 bases, with 14 bases left between them.

This clonotype has at least ten counts. V and J are TRBV5-1 and TRBJ2-7, with TRBD1 matching 7 bases. CDR1 and CDR2 from the germline V gene are SGHRS and YFSETQ. The junction had 6 bases not matched to a gene; V was cut back by 0 bases and J by 0 bases. The CDR3 runs 16 residues. The CDR3 loop is CASSLGGGLSSYEQYF. Here the CDR3 DNA reads TGCGCCAGCAGCTTGGGAGGGGGCCTAAGCTCCTACGAGCAGTACTTC.

The DNA of the CDR3 is TGTGCCAGCAGCCAAATGTGGAGACTAGCCGACCAATCTGGGGCCAACGTCCTGACTTTC. As protein: CASSQMWRLADQSGANVLTF. The V call is TRBV3-1, the J call TRBJ2-6; 7 bases agree with TRBD2. After removal of 2 bases from V and 1 base from J, the junction contained 14 bases not matched to a gene. The CDR3 totals 20 residues. Germline V gene sequence: CDR1 LGHDT, CDR2 YNNKEL (reference sequence). The full variable domain, completed using reference TRBV3-1 and TRBJ2-6, is DTAVSQTPKYLVTQMGNDKSIKCEQNLGHDTMYWYKQDSKKFLKIMFSYNNKELIINETVPNRFSPKSPDKAHLNLHINSLELGDSAVYFCASSQMWRLADQSGANVLTFGAGSRLTVL.

This clonotype has a count of ten or more. One end of the junction fails to match germline, which may point to a read error. The chain has TRBV5-1 and TRBJ1-4; unclear D gene. The CDR3 spans 14 residues. The germline V gene encodes CDR1 SGHRS and CDR2 YFSETQ. The CDR3 region is CASSLRSGNENLFF. DNA for the CDR3: TGCGCCAGCAGCTTGCGGTCGGGGAATGAAAACCTGTTTTTT.

The rearrangement uses TRBV4-2 and TRBJ2-5; no clear D gene. Germline V gene lookup returns CDR1 LGHNA and CDR2 YNFKEQ. This CDR3 spans 14 amino acids. V was cut by 2 bases and J by 5 bases, with 12 bases left in between. The CDR3 DNA sequence: TGTGCCAGCAGCCAATCTTGGGTCTCGGAGACCCAGTACTTC. Protein: CASSQSWVSETQYF.

This clonotype was detected only a few times. The V call is TRBV19, the J call TRBJ2-1; D is perhaps TRBD1 or TRBD2 (6 bases each). Germline-derived CDR1 and CDR2 are LNHDA and SQIVND (reference sequence). The CDR3 is 17 residues long. V shed 7 bases and J shed 3 bases, with 22 bases lying between them. The CDR3 here is CASTSRWGATDYNEQFF. CDR3 sequence (DNA): TGTGCCAGTACCTCACGATGGGGGGCAACCGACTACAATGAGCAGTTCTTC.

This clonotype has only a few counts. The chain joins TRBV7-9 to TRBJ1-1; no firm D call. Germline CDR1 reads SEHNR; CDR2 reads FQNEAQ (reference sequence). Trimming left V 1 base short and J 4 bases short, with 10 bases between. The CDR3 loop spans 14 amino acids. CDR3 DNA: TGTGCCAGCAGCTTAGAGGGCAGTTTCACTGAAGCTTTCTTT. It yields the protein CASSLEGSFTEAFF.

This clonotype was recorded at least ten times. The chain uses TRBV12-3 or TRBV12-4 and TRBJ2-3; 7 nucleotides line up with TRBD2. CDR3 length equals 15 residues. Germline trimming cut 3 bases from V and 0 bases from J; bases unmatched to any gene: 3. This chain's CDR3 is CASSLLAVSTDTQYF. CDR3 nucleotide sequence: TGTGCCAGCAGTTTGCTAGCGGTGAGCACAGATACGCAGTATTTT.

The rearrangement links TRBV20-1 to TRBJ2-1; D possibly corresponds to TRBD1 (5 bases). Germline CDR1 DFQATT, CDR2 SNEGSKA (reference sequence). The V gene lost 4 bases and the J gene lost 5 bases, with 18 bases spanning the gap. The CDR3 loop spans 15 amino acids. CDR3 coding DNA: TGCAGTGCTACCCCGACAGAAAGAATTAACAATGAGCAGTTCTTC. This gives the protein CSATPTERINNEQFF.

The chain recombines TRBV29-1 with TRBJ2-2; D not certain. The V end was cut by 1 base, the J end by 0 bases, with 6 bases between. Germline CDR1 is SQVTM and CDR2 is ANQGSEA. The length of the CDR3 is 14 residues. CDR3 sequence: CSVEGVANTGELFF. The CDR3 nucleotides read TGCAGCGTTGAAGGGGTCGCGAACACCGGGGAGCTGTTTTTT.